The TCR beta chain described here comes from a study of CD8+CD57+ T cells in acquired aplastic anemia. Only patients with CD8+CD57+ cell expansion on flow cytometry were chosen for sequencing. In its sample, this clonotype was seen many times. The target antigen is unknown. The CDR3 is made up of 14 amino acids. The germline V gene has CDR1 SGHDN and CDR2 FVKESK. V was trimmed by 2 bases and J by 2 bases, leaving 7 bases between them. CDR3 and TCR beta VDJ profiling relied on a genomic DNA template. TCRdb reprocessed the reads with MiXCR, giving one entry per CDR3 protein. The sample includes 200,000 or so distinct CDR3 sequences, roughly two thirds of them seen just once. The study, taken as a whole, reports: Controls and patients did not differ significantly in CD8+ Simpson's diversity. In common between the patients and the controls were approximately 28 CD8+ CDR3 sequences.

This chain uses TRBV14 with TRBJ2-1; D is perhaps TRBD1 (6 bases). Sequencing was carried out using sorted CD4+, CD8+, or CD8+CD57+ T cells (not recorded which) from PBMCs. The sequence was collected from a human donor with aplastic anemia. For the CDR3, the DNA is TGTGCCAGCAGCCAACAGGGGACCTACAATGAGCAGTTCTTC. Protein sequence: CASSQQGTYNEQFF.